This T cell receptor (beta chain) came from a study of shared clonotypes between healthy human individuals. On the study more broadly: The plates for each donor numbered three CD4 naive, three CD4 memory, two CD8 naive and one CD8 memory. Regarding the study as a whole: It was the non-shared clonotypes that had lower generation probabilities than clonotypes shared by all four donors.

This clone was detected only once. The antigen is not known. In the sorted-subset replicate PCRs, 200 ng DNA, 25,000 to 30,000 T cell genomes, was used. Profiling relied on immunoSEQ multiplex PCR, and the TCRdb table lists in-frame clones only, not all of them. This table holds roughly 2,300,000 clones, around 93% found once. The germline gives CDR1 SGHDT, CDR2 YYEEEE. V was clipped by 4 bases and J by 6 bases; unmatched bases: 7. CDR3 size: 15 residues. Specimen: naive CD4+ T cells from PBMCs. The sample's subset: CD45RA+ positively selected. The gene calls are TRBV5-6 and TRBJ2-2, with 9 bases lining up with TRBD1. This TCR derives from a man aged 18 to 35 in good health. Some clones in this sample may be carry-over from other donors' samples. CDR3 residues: CASSPGTGIAGELFF. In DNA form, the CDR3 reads TGTGCCAGCAGCCCGGGGACAGGGATCGCCGGGGAGCTGTTTTTT.